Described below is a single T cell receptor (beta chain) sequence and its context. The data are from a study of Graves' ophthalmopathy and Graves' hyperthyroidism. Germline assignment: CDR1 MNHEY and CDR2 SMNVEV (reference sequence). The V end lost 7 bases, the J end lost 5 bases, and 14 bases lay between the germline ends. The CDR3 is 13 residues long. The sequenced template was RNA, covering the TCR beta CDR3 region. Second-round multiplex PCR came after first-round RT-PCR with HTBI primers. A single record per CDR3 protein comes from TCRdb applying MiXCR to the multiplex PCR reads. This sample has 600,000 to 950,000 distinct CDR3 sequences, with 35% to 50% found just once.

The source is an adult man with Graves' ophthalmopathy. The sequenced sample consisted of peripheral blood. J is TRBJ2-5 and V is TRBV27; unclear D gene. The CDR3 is CASTPLVGETQYF. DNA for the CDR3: TGTGCCAGCACCCCGCTAGTCGGCGAGACCCAGTACTTC.